This TCR beta chain was found in a study of beta chain features in type 1 diabetes. Germline V gene sequence: CDR1 LGHNA, CDR2 YNFKEQ. This CDR3 has 18 residues. V trimming: 1 base; J trimming: 3 bases; junction bases outside the gene matches: 9. There was one heparinised blood draw per donor, averaging around 100 mL. A sort by CD45RO/CCR7/CD25/CD127/CD95/CD27 yielded CD4+ naive, central memory, regulatory and stem cell-like memory cells. Concerning this clone: What it binds is unknown.

Overall study results and limits: Insertions at VDJ junctions were less frequent in type 1 diabetes patients. These patients also deleted more nucleotides at the same junctions.

Reverse transcription of all isolated RNA meant that expressed TCRB transcripts were sequenced. Clones were read by immunoSEQ multiplex PCR, and TCRdb kept only the in-frame ones, dropping some. The table lists about 320,000 clones, 12% to 15% of them singletons. The sample comprised central memory CD4+ T cells from blood. This TCR was recovered from a man aged 25 to 45 in good health. V gene TRBV4-2 combines with J gene TRBJ2-1; 10 nucleotides line up with TRBD2. The CDR3 here is CASSQVPEREGVYNEQFF. The CDR3 bases are TGTGCCAGCAGCCAAGTCCCGGAGCGGGAGGGGGTCTACAATGAGCAGTTCTTC.